This passage covers 22 T cell receptor beta chains from one sample sequenced in a study of blood T cell repertoires in COVID-19. The data were produced by immunoSEQ multiplex PCR, yet TCRdb's version contains in-frame clones alone and is incomplete. The data contain about 220,000 clones, around 88% of them singletons. The specimen was peripheral blood. The receptors derive from a woman between 50 and 59 years old with acute or convalescent COVID-19.

About this clone itself: Other DNA sequences in the sample encode the same CDR3. This chain links TRBV5-1 with TRBJ1-2, with unresolved D. Between the trimmed V and J ends, which lost 5 bases and 5 bases, there was a span of 13 bases. The CDR3 runs to 13 residues. Germline V CDR1 and CDR2: SGHRS, YFSETQ. CDR3 residues: CASSPGSNYGYTF. The CDR3 coding sequence is TGCGCCAGCAGTCCCGGGAGCAATTATGGCTACACCTTC.

The J gene is TRBJ1-4, the V gene TRBV9; D is undetermined. The CDR3 runs to 14 residues. In germline, CDR1 is SGDLS, CDR2 YYNGEE. The V end lost 0 bases, the J end lost 2 bases, and 5 bases lay between the germline ends. The CDR3 is CASSVAGTNEKLFF. The CDR3 DNA follows: TGTGCCAGCAGCGTAGCGGGGACTAATGAAAAACTGTTTTTT.

The rearrangement uses TRBV5-1 and TRBJ2-7; TRBD2 matches 12 bases. CDR1 is SGHRS and CDR2 is YFSETQ in the germline V gene. CDR3 length: 15 amino acids. V lost 4 bases and J lost 2; bases outside the gene matches: 4. CDR3 coding DNA: TGCGCCAGCAGCCTAGGACTAGCGGGGACCTACGAGCAGTACTTC. Encoded protein: CASSLGLAGTYEQYF.

Here the CDR3 DNA reads TGCGCCAGCAGCCCTAGGACAGCCGATAATTCACCCCTCCACTTT. It codes for CASSPRTADNSPLHF. The J gene is TRBJ1-6, the V gene TRBV5-1; maybe TRBD1 (6 bases). V shed 4 bases and J shed 5 bases, with 13 bases lying between them. The CDR3 loop spans 15 amino acids. The germline V gene has CDR1 SGHRS and CDR2 YFSETQ.

The rearrangement links TRBV5-6 to TRBJ2-2; D unclear. Germline loops: CDR1 SGHDT, CDR2 YYEEEE. Deletions cut 4 bases from V and 3 bases from J, with 7 bases between. This CDR3 has 13 residues. The CDR3 here is CASSPYYTGELFF. As DNA, the CDR3 is TGTGCCAGCAGCCCGTATTACACCGGGGAGCTGTTTTTT.

V and J are TRBV24-1 and TRBJ1-2; D uncertain. There are 14 residues in the CDR3. Between the trimmed V and J ends, which lost 2 bases and 2 bases, there was a span of 8 bases. In germline, CDR1 is KGHDR, CDR2 SFDVKD. CDR3 residues: CATSDSEGNYGYTF. CDR3 in DNA: TGTGCCACCAGTGATTCGGAGGGAAACTATGGCTACACCTTC.

The CDR3 nucleotides read TGTGCCAGCAGCTTGGTACCGGGACAAGAGTACGAGCAGTACTTC. It codes for CASSLVPGQEYEQYF. The V call is TRBV5-6, the J call TRBJ2-7; a possible D gene is TRBD1 (6 bases). This CDR3 has 15 residues. The germline V gene has CDR1 SGHDT and CDR2 YYEEEE. Deletions cut 0 bases from V and 4 bases from J, with 14 bases between.

The rearrangement uses TRBV2 and TRBJ2-7, with D possibly being TRBD1 (6 bases). Germline values: CDR1 SNHLY, CDR2 FYNNEI. The ends were cut back, 6 bases at V and 7 bases at J, with 10 bases in the middle. The CDR3 has 11 residues. CDR3 protein: CASRIQGEQYF. CDR3 DNA sequence: TGTGCCAGCAGGATACAGGGAGAGCAGTACTTC.

This chain uses TRBV5-1 with TRBJ2-2; D gene unclear. Trimming removed 0 bases from V and 4 bases from J, with 13 bases in between. The CDR3 extends over 16 amino acids. Germline V CDR1 and CDR2: SGHRS, YFSETQ. DNA of the CDR3: TGCGCCAGCAGCTTGGTCTCTACCCCGGTCACCGGGGAGCTGTTTTTT. Translated: CASSLVSTPVTGELFF.

The chain links TRBV30 to TRBJ1-2; unclear D gene. Per the germline V gene, CDR1 is GTSNPN and CDR2 is SVGIG (reference sequence). The CDR3 extends over 11 amino acids. V lost 2 bases and J lost 1, with 2 bases in between. The chain's CDR3 is CAWSYNYGYTF. CDR3 coding DNA: TGTGCCTGGAGTTATAACTATGGCTACACCTTC.

The chain couples TRBV6-6 to TRBJ2-5; perhaps TRBD2 as D (7 bases). Trimming stripped 4 bases from V and 2 bases from J, with 14 bases between. The CDR3 has 15 residues. From germline, CDR1 is MNHNY and CDR2 SVGAGI (reference sequence). The CDR3 loop is CASSLGGPGQETQYF. For the CDR3, the DNA is TGTGCCAGCAGTTTGGGGGGGCCTGGGCAAGAGACCCAGTACTTC.

The chain is built from TRBV14 and TRBJ2-5; perhaps TRBD2 as D (5 bases). CDR3 length: 14 amino acids. V lost 2 bases and J lost 4, with 11 bases in between. Germline CDR1 and CDR2: SGHDN and FVKESK. For the CDR3, the DNA is TGTGCCAGCAGCCAAACGGAGGCGCTAGAGACCCAGTACTTC. This translates into CASSQTEALETQYF.

The chain recombines TRBV19 with TRBJ2-2, with D maybe TRBD2 (6 bases). CDR1 LNHDA and CDR2 SQIVND come from the germline V gene (reference sequence). This CDR3 comprises 14 residues. V was clipped by 7 bases and J by 5 bases, with 14 bases between them. The CDR3 loop is CASKPPGGTGELFF. CDR3 DNA sequence: TGTGCCAGTAAACCCCCCGGGGGAACCGGGGAGCTGTTTTTT. The variable domain in full, with the rest retrieved from reference TRBV19 and TRBJ2-2, is DGGITQSPKYLFRKEGQNVTLSCEQNLNHDAMYWYRQDPGQGLRLIYYSQIVNDFQKGDIAEGYSVSREKKESFPLTVTSAQKNPTAFYLCASKPPGGTGELFFGEGSRLTVL.

The chain combines TRBV18 with TRBJ1-1, with 7 bases fitting TRBD1. Germline assignment: CDR1 KGHSH and CDR2 LQKENI. This CDR3 spans 15 amino acids. V lost 4 bases to trimming and J lost 4 bases; unmatched junction nucleotides: 9. The CDR3 DNA reads as TGTGCCAGCTCACAGAGCCGGACAGGCCCCACTGAAGCTTTCTTT. Protein sequence: CASSQSRTGPTEAFF.

There are a few counts of this clone. The chain is built from TRBV27 and TRBJ1-6, with a tentative D call TRBD1 (5 bases). This CDR3 has 14 amino acids. Germline V lookup: CDR1 MNHEY, CDR2 SMNVEV (reference sequence). The V end was cut by 5 bases, the J end by 14 bases, with 19 bases between. The CDR3 region has the DNA TGTGCCAGCAGTGCGCCGGGACTTCTGAAGTCCCTCCACTTT. Translation gives CASSAPGLLKSLHF.

The V gene is TRBV6-6, the J gene TRBJ2-2; no reliable D call. The CDR3 consists of 14 residues. Deletions cut 10 bases from V and 4 bases from J, with 16 bases between. Germline CDR1 is MNHNY and CDR2 is SVGAGI (reference sequence). CDR3 amino acids: CAIPIKPGTGELFF. CDR3 DNA: TGTGCCATCCCGATCAAGCCGGGCACCGGGGAGCTGTTTTTT.

This clone was recorded a few times. This sequence joins TRBV28 and TRBJ2-2; 9 bases are shared with TRBD1. V lost 1 base to trimming and J lost 4 bases; unmatched junction nucleotides: 4. This CDR3 has 16 residues. Per germline, CDR1 MDHEN and CDR2 SYDVKM. This chain's CDR3 is CASSLSGQGRTGELFF. CDR3 nucleotide sequence: TGTGCCAGCAGTTTATCGGGACAGGGACGCACCGGGGAGCTGTTTTTT.

This chain joins TRBV2 and TRBJ2-5, with 9 bases aligning to TRBD1. Germline V lookup: CDR1 SNHLY, CDR2 FYNNEI. Trimming removed 4 bases from V and 5 bases from J; junction bases left unmatched: 8. This CDR3 has 15 residues. The chain's CDR3 is CASSGYRGRGETQYF. The CDR3 DNA reads as TGTGCCAGCAGTGGATACAGGGGGCGAGGCGAGACCCAGTACTTC.

This chain uses TRBV19 with TRBJ2-1; TRBD2 matches 8 bases. The length of the CDR3 is 13 residues. Trimming at V came to 6 bases and at J to 6 bases, leaving 4 bases not matched to a gene. Germline V gene sequence: CDR1 LNHDA, CDR2 SQIVND (reference sequence). The CDR3 sequence is CASRSGSLNEQFF. CDR3 in DNA: TGTGCCAGTAGGAGCGGGAGTCTCAATGAGCAGTTCTTC.

J is TRBJ1-6 and V is TRBV14, with D possibly TRBD1 on 5 matching bases. Germline assignment: CDR1 SGHDN and CDR2 FVKESK. The CDR3 covers 13 residues. Trimming removed 4 bases at V and 6 bases at J, with 7 bases between. The CDR3 loop reads CASSRQGNSPLHF. CDR3 nucleotide sequence: TGTGCCAGCAGCCGCCAGGGTAATTCACCCCTCCACTTT. The full variable domain, rest sourced from reference TRBV14 and TRBJ1-6, is EAGVTQFPSHSVIEKGQTVTLRCDPISGHDNLYWYRRVMGKEIKFLLHFVKESKQDESGMPNNRFLAERTGGTYSTLKVQPAELEDSGVYFCASSRQGNSPLHFGNGTRLTVT.

This sequence joins TRBV11-2 and TRBJ2-1, with D possibly TRBD1 on 7 matching bases. Trimming took 5 bases from V and 3 from J, leaving 11 bases between them. The germline V gene encodes CDR1 SGHAT and CDR2 FQNNGV. The CDR3 covers 14 residues. CDR3 bases: TGTGCCAGCAGCGCGGGACAGTTCTACAATGAGCAGTTCTTC. Its protein product is CASSAGQFYNEQFF.

This clone was seen more than once but under ten times. The chain links TRBV6-2 or TRBV6-3 to TRBJ2-3, with 9 bases lining up with TRBD2. J gave up 6 bases and V 2 bases, and 12 bases lay outside the gene matches. Per the germline V gene, CDR1 is MNHEY and CDR2 is SVGEGT. There are 17 residues in the CDR3. This CDR3 reads CASSYGAGGPGLDTQYF. The DNA for the CDR3 is TGTGCCAGCAGTTACGGGGCGGGAGGGCCTGGATTGGATACGCAGTATTTT.